Presented here are 9 T cell receptor beta chains from one specimen sequenced in a study of T-cell reconstitution after alpha-beta-depleted transplantation in children. Preparation of the TCRbeta library used unique molecular identifiers. TCRdb re-derived calls from the PCR reads in MiXCR, one entry per CDR3 protein. The sample has roughly 670,000 distinct CDR3 sequences; around 13% are singletons. Sequencing used PBMCs, obtained before TCRalphabeta/CD19-depleted stem cell transplant. The source is a girl aged 2 to 9 with congenital amegakaryocytic thrombocytopenia, due to receive a stem cell transplant.

This clonotype was observed many times. The CDR3 DNA sequence: TGCAGTGCTCTGAGGGGGAGGTACGAGCAGTACTTC. Translating it yields CSALRGRYEQYF. The chain joins TRBV20-1 to TRBJ2-7; D may correspond to TRBD1 or TRBD2 (6 bases each). V was pared by 5 bases and J by 4 bases, with 12 bases between. CDR3 length equals 12 residues. The germline CDR1 and CDR2 sequences are DFQATT and SNEGSKA (reference sequence).

This chain uses TRBV5-1 with TRBJ2-7; perhaps TRBD1 as D (5 bases). The CDR3 totals 14 residues. Germline V gives CDR1 SGHRS, CDR2 YFSETQ. V lost 0 bases and J lost 3, with 10 bases in between. The CDR3 loop is CASSLEQDYYEQYF. Written as DNA, the CDR3 is TGCGCCAGCAGCTTGGAACAGGATTACTACGAGCAGTACTTC.

The gene calls are TRBV12-3 or TRBV12-4 and TRBJ2-5, with D unresolved. The CDR3 runs to 13 residues. With 4 bases removed from V and 1 base from J, the gap between germline ends came to 7 bases. This CDR3 is CASSSWRQETQYF. The DNA of the CDR3 is TGTGCCAGCAGTTCGTGGCGCCAAGAGACCCAGTACTTC.

This clonotype was seen a handful of times. V is TRBV18 and J is TRBJ1-1; unclear D gene. The CDR3 length is 13 residues. V was trimmed by 3 bases and J by 2 bases, leaving 7 bases between them. Germline loops: CDR1 KGHSH, CDR2 LQKENI. The CDR3 here is CASSPSSNTEAFF. CDR3 coding DNA: TGTGCCAGCTCACCTTCCAGTAACACTGAAGCTTTCTTT.

This clonotype came up a few times. The chain joins TRBV5-1 to TRBJ2-5, with D possibly being TRBD1 (5 bases). From germline, CDR1 is SGHRS and CDR2 YFSETQ. V gave up 1 base and J gave up 5 bases, with 12 bases separating them. This CDR3 spans 14 amino acids. CDR3 bases: TGCGCCAGCAGCTTGCCAGGGTATCTTGAGACCCAGTACTTC. Amino acid sequence: CASSLPGYLETQYF.

This clonotype was found a few times. V gene TRBV24-1 combines with J gene TRBJ2-5; perhaps TRBD2 as D (6 bases). The CDR3 is 14 amino acids. V was cut by 3 bases and J by 4 bases, with 11 bases left in between. Germline CDR1 is KGHDR and CDR2 is SFDVKD. The CDR3 here is CATSDPTRLETQYF. CDR3 nucleotide sequence: TGTGCCACCAGTGATCCGACTAGATTAGAGACCCAGTACTTC.

This clonotype has only a few counts. CDR3 coding DNA: TGTGCCATCAGTGTGGGGACTGGGGCCAACGTCCTGACTTTC. Translating it yields CAISVGTGANVLTF. This chain connects TRBV10-3 to TRBJ2-6; D not resolved. The germline V gene has CDR1 ENHRY and CDR2 SYGVKD. The CDR3 length is 14 residues. Trimming shortened V by 4 bases and J by 2 bases, and 6 bases separated the two germline ends.

Many counts were recorded for this clonotype. V and J are TRBV9 and TRBJ2-2, with D maybe TRBD2 (6 bases). This CDR3 has 15 amino acids. Germline V gives CDR1 SGDLS, CDR2 YYNGEE. V lost 0 bases and J lost 2, with 8 bases in between. The CDR3 DNA reads TGTGCCAGCAGCGTAGCCGGGAGAAACACCGGGGAGCTGTTTTTT. Its translation: CASSVAGRNTGELFF.

This clonotype has just one count. Compared with germline, one end of the junction differs, possibly owing to a read error. The rearrangement joins TRBV5-8 to TRBJ1-5; D gene ambiguous. The CDR3 covers 13 residues. CDR1 is SGHTS, CDR2 YDEGEE, per germline. CDR3 protein: CACSLDSNQPQHF. CDR3 DNA sequence: TGTGCCTGCAGCTTAGATAGCAATCAGCCCCAGCATTTT.